This T cell receptor beta chain was identified during a study of blood T cell repertoires in COVID-19. For the study at large: Material from acute and convalescent COVID-19 was sourced from the United States, Italy and Spain.

Authors' methods: Amplification of reference gene primers provided the estimated nucleated cell counts. Using immunoSEQ multiplex PCR, the repertoire was profiled, and TCRdb retains in-frame clones only, with some absent. That table furnishes V, J and clone size, whereas the DNA furnished D and trimming. In the table there are 120,000 to 150,000 clones, roughly 90% of which are singletons. Germline V gives CDR1 MNHNY, CDR2 SVGAGI (reference sequence). Trimming removed 7 bases from V and 4 bases from J, with 13 bases in between. The length of the CDR3 is 14 residues. Sequenced: peripheral blood. The chain is built from TRBV6-6 and TRBJ1-4; the D is unclear. The origin of this receptor is a human donor in a cohort sampled during active COVID-19. The chain's CDR3 is CASTSVENNEKLFF. CDR3 DNA sequence: TGTGCCAGCACCTCAGTGGAGAATAATGAAAAACTGTTTTTT.